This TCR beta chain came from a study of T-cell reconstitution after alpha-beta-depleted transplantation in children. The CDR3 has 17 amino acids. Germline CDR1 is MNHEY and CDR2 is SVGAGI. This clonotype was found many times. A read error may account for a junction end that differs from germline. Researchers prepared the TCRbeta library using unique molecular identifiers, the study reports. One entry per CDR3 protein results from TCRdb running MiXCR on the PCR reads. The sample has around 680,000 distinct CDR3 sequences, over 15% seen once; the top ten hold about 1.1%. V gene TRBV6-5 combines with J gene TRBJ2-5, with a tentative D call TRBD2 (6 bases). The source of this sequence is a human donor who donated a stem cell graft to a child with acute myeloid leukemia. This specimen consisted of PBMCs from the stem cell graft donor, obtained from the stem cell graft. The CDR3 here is CASSYLGRGLSQETQYF. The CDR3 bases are TGTGCCAGCAGCTACTTGGGGCGGGGACTTTCGCAAGAGACCCAGTACTTC.